This T cell receptor (beta chain) is drawn from a study of vaccination and CD4 T cells after COVID-19. Study-level background: Six males and four females, two of them Hispanic, were enrolled as convalescents.

Sample treatment: roughly 11-day PBMC culture with coronavirus spike peptide pools or control peptides (ViraFEST assay). The germline CDR1 and CDR2 sequences are MNHEY and SVGEGT. V was shortened by 2 bases and J by 0 bases, with 9 bases between the two germline ends. The CDR3 extends over 15 amino acids. The Oncomine TCR Beta short-read assay was what sequenced the DNA obtained from cultured CD4+ T cells. TCRdb re-called the PCR reads through MiXCR, storing one row per CDR3 protein. The repertoire holds about 14,000 distinct CDR3 sequences, with around three fifths as singletons. As to this clonotype: What it recognizes is unknown.

The sequenced material came from CD4+ T cells from blood, cultured in vitro. This TCR was recovered from a human donor who had recovered from COVID-19. The gene calls are TRBV6-2 or TRBV6-3 and TRBJ2-3, with a tentative D call TRBD1 (5 bases). DNA for the CDR3: TGTGCCAGCAGTTACGGAGACAGAAGCACAGATACGCAGTATTTT. Protein product: CASSYGDRSTDTQYF.